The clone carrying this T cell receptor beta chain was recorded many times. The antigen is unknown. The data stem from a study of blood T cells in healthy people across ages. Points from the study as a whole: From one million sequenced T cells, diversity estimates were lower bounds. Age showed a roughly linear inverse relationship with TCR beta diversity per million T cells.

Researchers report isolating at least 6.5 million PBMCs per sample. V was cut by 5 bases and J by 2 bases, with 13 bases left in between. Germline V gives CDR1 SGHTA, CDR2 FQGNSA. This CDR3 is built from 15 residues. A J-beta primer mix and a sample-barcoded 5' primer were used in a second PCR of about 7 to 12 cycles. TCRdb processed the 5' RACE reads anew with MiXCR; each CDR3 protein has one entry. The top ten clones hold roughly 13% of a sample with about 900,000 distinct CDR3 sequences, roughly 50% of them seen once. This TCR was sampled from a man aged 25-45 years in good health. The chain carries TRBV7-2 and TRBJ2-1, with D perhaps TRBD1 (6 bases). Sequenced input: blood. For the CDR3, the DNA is TGTGCCAGCAGCCAGCGGACAGCCGCCTACAATGAGCAGTTCTTC. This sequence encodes CASSQRTAAYNEQFF. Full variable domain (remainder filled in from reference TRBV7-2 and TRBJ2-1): GAGVSQSPSNKVTEKGKDVELRCDPISGHTALYWYRQSLGQGLEFLIYFQGNSAPDKSGLPSDRFSAERTGGSVSTLTIQRTQQEDSAVYLCASSQRTAAYNEQFFGPGTRLTVL.